The present T cell receptor beta chain was sequenced within a study of cytomegalovirus exposure and HLA in healthy donors. Study-wide background: Most donors, more than 80% of approximately 400 genotyped, fell in the Caucasian-associated ancestry cluster.

From germline, CDR1 is MNHEY and CDR2 SVGAGI. Trimming at V came to 5 bases and at J to 11 bases, leaving 6 bases not matched to a gene. The CDR3 sequence is 12 residues long. Overall study results and limits: Several of the most significant clusters appeared linked to common viral pathogens, based on a later analysis. In a later analysis, V- and J-gene trimming of beta chains associated with a DCLRE1C missense variant, replicated independently.

Regarding this clone: The antigen remains undetermined.

This PCR relied on a set of 60 Vbeta primers and 13 Jbeta primers. Measured with immunoSEQ multiplex PCR; TCRdb has only the in-frame clones, and not every one. The sample shows 120,000 or so clones, about 79% of them seen only once. The receptor comes from a man aged 18 to 35 in good health and CMV-seronegative. The V and J genes are TRBV6-5 and TRBJ2-3; TRBD1 aligns across 8 bases. Source material: PBMCs. The CDR3 nucleotides are TGTGCCAGCAGTGGACAGGGATGGAGGCAGTATTTT. Encoded protein: CASSGQGWRQYF.